These 6 T cell receptor beta chains came from one sample sequenced in a study of blood T cell repertoires in COVID-19. The protocol was immunoSEQ multiplex PCR, while the TCRdb copy is restricted to in-frame clones and leaves out a portion. The sample shows 150,000 to 200,000 clones, roughly 80% of them seen only once. Sample: peripheral blood. Receptors originate from a woman of 80 years or more with acute or convalescent COVID-19.

This clone came up many times. The chain combines TRBV28 with TRBJ1-5; no definite D call. V was pared by 6 bases and J by 1 base, with 10 bases between. Germline CDR1 MDHEN, CDR2 SYDVKM. The CDR3 consists of 14 residues. In DNA, the CDR3 is TGTGCCAGCAGGCCCACAGTAAGCAATCAGCCCCAGCATTTT. Protein: CASRPTVSNQPQHF. The full variable domain, in which reference TRBV28 and TRBJ1-5 provide the parts outside the CDR3, is DVKVTQSSRYLVKRTGEKVFLECVQDMDHENMFWYRQDPGLGLRLIYFSYDVKMKEKGDIPEGYSVSREKKERFSLILESASTNQTSMYLCASRPTVSNQPQHFGDGTRLSIL.

The genes are TRBV20-1 and TRBJ2-7; 8 nucleotides match TRBD2. Germline assignment: CDR1 DFQATT and CDR2 SNEGSKA (reference sequence). The CDR3 totals 15 residues. After removal of 3 bases from V and 7 bases from J, the junction contained 14 bases not matched to a gene. The CDR3 DNA follows: TGCAGTGCTAGTTTTAGCGGGACGCCCGGGGGGGAGCAGTACTTC. Amino acid sequence: CSASFSGTPGGEQYF.

This clone was seen a single time. The chain employs TRBV3-1 (or the pseudogene TRBV3-2) and TRBJ1-2, with D tentatively TRBD1 (5 bases). CDR1 and CDR2 (germline): LGHDT, YNNKEL (reference sequence). The V and J ends lost 1 base and 3 bases respectively, with 15 bases between them. This CDR3 is built from 16 residues. The CDR3 region is CASSQGRGGFYYGYTF. The CDR3 bases are TGTGCCAGCAGCCAAGGTCGGGGGGGATTTTACTATGGCTACACCTTC.

The V gene is TRBV7-2, the J gene TRBJ2-1; tentatively, D is TRBD2 (5 bases). CDR3 size: 14 residues. Germline CDR1 SGHTA, CDR2 FQGNSA. With 1 base removed from V and 9 bases from J, the gap between germline ends came to 13 bases. The CDR3 sequence is CASSLVRVRGEQFF. The CDR3 DNA follows: TGTGCCAGCAGCTTAGTACGGGTACGGGGTGAGCAGTTCTTC.

The chain joins TRBV19 to TRBJ1-5; TRBD1 agrees at 7 bases. The V and J ends lost 6 bases and 0 bases, in that order; junction bases with no gene match: 5. The CDR3 runs 15 residues. CDR1 LNHDA and CDR2 SQIVND come from the germline V gene (reference sequence). CDR3 sequence reads: CASRPTGYSNQPQHF. DNA for the CDR3: TGTGCCAGTAGACCGACAGGGTATAGCAATCAGCCCCAGCATTTT.

This clone showed up just once. This chain connects TRBV6-2 or TRBV6-3 to TRBJ1-5; a possible D gene is TRBD1 (6 bases). V dropped 6 bases and J dropped 7 bases, with 22 bases sitting between them. The germline V gene has CDR1 MNHEY and CDR2 SVGEGT. CDR3 length: 16 amino acids. CDR3 nucleotide sequence: TGTGCCAGCAGCCGTAGAGGGGGATCCATCAGACAGCCCCAGCATTTT. It codes for CASSRRGGSIRQPQHF.